This TCR beta chain is from a study of human T cells and chemical hapten exposure. The overall study: Patients received weekly diphenylcyclopropenone doses to the scalp throughout the approximately 25-week study. Overall study findings and caveats: Expanded TCRs formed significantly more large CDR3 similarity clusters than controls.

The V gene's germline CDR1 is SQVTM and CDR2 ANQGSEA. J gave up 4 bases and V 6 bases, and 9 bases lay outside the gene matches. The CDR3 covers 14 residues. Individual cDNA molecules (in the library) carried attached unique molecular identifiers. MiXCR was run by TCRdb on the RACE reads, yielding one entry per CDR3 protein. The sample holds 95,000 or so distinct CDR3 sequences; under 12% are singletons and the top ten take 2% to 2.5%. Sample time point: patch test 1, 2 weeks after DPC sensitization. Treatment specified: therapeutic diphenylcyclopropenone sensitization with weekly scalp DPC. Total RNA extraction was carried out from unfractionated whole blood. To note about this clonotype: No antigen is known for it.

The sequence came from a man aged 40-49 years with alopecia areata. Some clones in this sample may be carry-over from other donors' samples. This rearrangement joins TRBV29-1 to TRBJ2-3, with 8 bases aligning to TRBD1. The sequencing here drew on whole blood, taken in connection with sensitization to the hapten diphenylcyclopropenone (DPC). Here the CDR3 reads CSVLGQGGADTQYF. CDR3 DNA sequence: TGCAGCGTCCTAGGACAGGGTGGTGCAGATACGCAGTATTTT.